The clone carrying this T cell receptor beta chain appeared many times. What it binds is unknown. This sample is drawn from a study of identical twins. General study points: Zero-insertion analyses could be partly confounded by invariant MAIT and iNKT cells.

TCRdb fed the 5' RACE reads into MiXCR, producing one record per CDR3 protein. The table lists around 300,000 distinct CDR3 sequences, 8% to 9% of them singletons. These same data were also listed under a study on yellow fever vaccine responses in identical twins.

This clonotype originated in a young woman in good health. The sequencing sample was made of memory (CD45RO+) T cells sorted from blood.

This CDR3 reads CASSAASGSYEQFF. CDR3 DNA: TGTGCCAGCAGCGCCGCTAGCGGGAGCTATGAGCAGTTCTTC. This rearrangement joins TRBV7-8 to TRBJ2-1; 10 nucleotides match TRBD2. The CDR3 is made up of 14 amino acids. V lost 5 bases, J lost 8 bases, and 6 bases stayed unmatched. Germline CDR1 reads SGHVS; CDR2 reads FQNEAQ.